This entry lists 4 T cell receptor beta chains sequenced from one sample in a study of CD8+ T cells in alopecia areata. Treatment noted: oral pan-JAK inhibitor, 5-10 mg twice daily. cDNA serving as the sequencing template came from extracted, reverse transcribed RNA. Data came from immunoSEQ multiplex PCR; TCRdb stores just in-frame clones and leaves some out. The sample lists about 200,000 clones; 35% to 40% were seen once. Sequencing was performed on CD4+ T cells sorted from blood, taken around week 34, from a patient treated with tofacitinib. Every receptor here comes from a human donor with alopecia areata.

This clone was recorded a few times. The genes are TRBV10-3 and TRBJ2-7, with TRBD1 matching 8 bases. CDR3 length: 17 residues. The junction had 19 bases not matched to a gene; V was cut back by 3 bases and J by 9 bases. Germline lookup yields CDR1 ENHRY and CDR2 SYGVKD. The CDR3 nucleotides are TGTGCCATCAGTGAAGGGACAGGCGTTCCTACGAGCGTCCCGCAGTACTTC. Translation gives CAISEGTGVPTSVPQYF.

This clone was counted between two and nine times. V gene TRBV14 combines with J gene TRBJ2-7, with D hard to call. The V end was cut by 0 bases, the J end by 8 bases, with 8 bases between. Germline V gene lookup returns CDR1 SGHDN and CDR2 FVKESK. This CDR3 has 12 amino acids. The chain's CDR3 is CASSQETVKQYF. In DNA form, the CDR3 reads TGTGCCAGCAGCCAAGAAACAGTCAAGCAGTACTTC. The variable domain in full, completed from reference TRBV14 and TRBJ2-7, reads EAGVTQFPSHSVIEKGQTVTLRCDPISGHDNLYWYRRVMGKEIKFLLHFVKESKQDESGMPNNRFLAERTGGTYSTLKVQPAELEDSGVYFCASSQETVKQYFGPGTRLTVT.

V and J are TRBV4-1 and TRBJ1-4, with a weak D call TRBD1 (5 bases). The germline gives CDR1 MGHRA, CDR2 YSYEKL. CDR3 size: 14 residues. Trimming pared 1 base from V and 6 bases from J, leaving 9 bases between. The CDR3: CASSQGGADEKLFF. CDR3 DNA: TGCGCCAGCAGCCAAGGGGGCGCGGATGAAAAACTGTTTTTT.

The chain couples TRBV5-1 to TRBJ2-1, with D possibly being TRBD1 or TRBD2 (5 bases each). Trimming removed 4 bases from V and 4 bases from J, with 9 bases in between. This CDR3 is built from 13 residues. Per germline, CDR1 SGHRS and CDR2 YFSETQ. For the CDR3, the DNA is TGCGCCAGCAGCGAGGGACCTTACAATGAGCAGTTCTTC. Its translation is CASSEGPYNEQFF.